This paragraph reports one TCR beta chain. Original processing notes: Cell counts per sample came from amplifying reference gene primers. Assay used: immunoSEQ multiplex PCR; TCRdb lists only in-frame clones, some missing. V and J calls and clone size are those listed in that table; D and trimming were worked out from the DNA. The sample includes approximately 200,000 clones, 85% to 90% seen only once; the top ten take approximately 6.2%. The data are from a study of blood T cell repertoires in COVID-19. Study background: The United States, Italy and Spain supplied acute and convalescent COVID-19 samples. T cells, B-cell-depleted T cells, or PBMCs supplied cDNA or gDNA.

This clonotype originated in a man in his fifties or sixties who had recovered from COVID-19. Sequencing was carried out using peripheral blood.

CDR3 sequence reads: CATGEGLNYEQYF. The CDR3 DNA follows: TGTGCCACCGGGGAAGGGCTGAACTACGAGCAGTACTTC. This chain connects TRBV6-5 to TRBJ2-7; D might be TRBD2 (5 bases). V was shortened by 10 bases and J by 3 bases, with 16 bases between the two germline ends. Germline lookup yields CDR1 MNHEY and CDR2 SVGAGI. The CDR3 is 13 residues long.